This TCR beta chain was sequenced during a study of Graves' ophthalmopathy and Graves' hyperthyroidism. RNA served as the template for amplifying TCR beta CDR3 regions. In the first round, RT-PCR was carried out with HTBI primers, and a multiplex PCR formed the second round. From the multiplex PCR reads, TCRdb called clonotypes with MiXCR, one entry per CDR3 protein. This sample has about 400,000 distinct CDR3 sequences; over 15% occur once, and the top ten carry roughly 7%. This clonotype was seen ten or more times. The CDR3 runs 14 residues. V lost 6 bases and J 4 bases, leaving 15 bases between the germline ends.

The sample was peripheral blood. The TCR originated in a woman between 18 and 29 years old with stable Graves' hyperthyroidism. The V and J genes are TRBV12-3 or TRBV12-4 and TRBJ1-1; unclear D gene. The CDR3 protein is CASRPPQPVTEAFF. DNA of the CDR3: TGTGCCAGCAGGCCGCCCCAACCGGTCACTGAAGCTTTCTTT.